Listed below are T cell receptor beta chains from one sample, sequenced in a study of cytomegalovirus exposure and HLA in healthy donors. Libraries were prepared by immunoSEQ multiplex PCR; TCRdb keeps only in-frame clonotypes and omits some of them. The sample data list some 150,000 clones. The sample comprised PBMCs. The receptors here all came from a woman between 18 and 29 years old in good health and CMV-seropositive. Both conserved end residues are trimmed from each CDR3. The order of the fields is CDR3 protein, J gene, V gene.

ASSVDAGDLNTEAF TRBJ1-1 TRBV9
ASSLRAGGDTQY TRBJ2-3 TRBV5-6
ASSPIAGTEQY TRBJ2-7 TRBV7-2
ASSPRGGQTGELF TRBJ2-2 TRBV19
AIRRGLAGQYEQY TRBJ2-7 TRBV27
ASRDGLAGVKETQY TRBJ2-5 TRBV7-9
ASSDGGPNQPQH TRBJ1-5 TRBV6-1
ASSSRVGNEKLF TRBJ1-4 TRBV7-6
ASSPRTSGRAGETQY TRBJ2-5 TRBV7-8
ASSLIHGREQETQY TRBJ2-5 TRBV4-2
SGRTGTNEKLF TRBJ1-4 TRBV29-1
ASSFLGSFGTEAF TRBJ1-1 TRBV27
ASSLYSFQGRETQY TRBJ2-5 TRBV27
AAGTPRQETQY TRBJ2-5 TRBV6-1
ASSFFDRLYNEQF TRBJ2-1 TRBV5-6
ASTSPDSVSSYEQY TRBJ2-7 TRBV5-1
ASSVGAGGSEQY TRBJ2-7 TRBV9
ASSAGTDSNQPQH TRBJ1-5 TRBV6-1
ASSQDSPWENQPQH TRBJ1-5 TRBV4-1
AWTTTGYEQY TRBJ2-7 TRBV30
ASSGMGGITGELF TRBJ2-2 TRBV7-2
ASSVSSKYSPLH TRBJ1-6 TRBV9
ASSLKGSRGRRNQPQH TRBJ1-5 TRBV7-3
ASSFWTRGNGYT TRBJ1-2 TRBV6-6
ASSSQGYGAF TRBJ1-1 TRBV28
ASSVGQHTEAF TRBJ1-1 TRBV7-9
ASSMGLGGGMEF TRBJ2-1 TRBV7-9
AISEPQGAYNEQF TRBJ2-1 TRBV10-3
ASSSLAGGTGELF TRBJ2-2 TRBV7-2
ASTRDRRLRNTIY TRBJ1-3 TRBV2
ASSFGQGATEAF TRBJ1-1 TRBV19
ASSQDLYNRVLYNEQF TRBJ2-1 TRBV4-2
ASSLFSRTNEKLF TRBJ1-4 TRBV5-1
ASSLFGSRNTEAF TRBJ1-1 TRBV14
ASSSTGRQY TRBJ2-3 TRBV5-6
AWSVLTGRNNEQF TRBJ2-1 TRBV30